This entry is about one TCR beta chain. Its antigen is unknown. V was pared by 6 bases and J by 7 bases, with 21 bases between. This CDR3 spans 15 amino acids. Per the germline V gene, CDR1 is MNHEY and CDR2 is SMNVEV (reference sequence). The sample originates from a study of shared clonotypes between healthy human individuals. Whole-study findings and limits: Sampling covered nothing but blood. Tissue TCR repertoires likely differ from those found in blood. The naive CD4 repertoires of several donors were compared, and around 4.7% of clonotypes were shared.

The genomic DNA of each subset was split evenly across several immunoSEQ plates. Original data processing: Because ImmunoSEQ provided only junction sequences with no quality scores, the filtering differed. Only in-frame clones appear in the TCRdb table, and some are missing; sequencing was by immunoSEQ multiplex PCR. From that table come the V and J calls and clone size; the DNA was used to work out D and trimming. The data hold some 2.3 million clones, with more than 85% observed a single time. What was sequenced was naive CD4+ T cells from PBMCs. The subset denotes: CD45RA+ positively selected. This sequence joins TRBV27 and TRBJ1-2, with no clear D. The clonotype originates from a man younger than 35 in good health. Some clones in this sample may be carry-over from other donors' samples. CDR3 coding DNA: TGTGCCAGCAGCCCTCCGGGGATTTCTTTTGGTGGCTACACCTTC. Protein: CASSPPGISFGGYTF.